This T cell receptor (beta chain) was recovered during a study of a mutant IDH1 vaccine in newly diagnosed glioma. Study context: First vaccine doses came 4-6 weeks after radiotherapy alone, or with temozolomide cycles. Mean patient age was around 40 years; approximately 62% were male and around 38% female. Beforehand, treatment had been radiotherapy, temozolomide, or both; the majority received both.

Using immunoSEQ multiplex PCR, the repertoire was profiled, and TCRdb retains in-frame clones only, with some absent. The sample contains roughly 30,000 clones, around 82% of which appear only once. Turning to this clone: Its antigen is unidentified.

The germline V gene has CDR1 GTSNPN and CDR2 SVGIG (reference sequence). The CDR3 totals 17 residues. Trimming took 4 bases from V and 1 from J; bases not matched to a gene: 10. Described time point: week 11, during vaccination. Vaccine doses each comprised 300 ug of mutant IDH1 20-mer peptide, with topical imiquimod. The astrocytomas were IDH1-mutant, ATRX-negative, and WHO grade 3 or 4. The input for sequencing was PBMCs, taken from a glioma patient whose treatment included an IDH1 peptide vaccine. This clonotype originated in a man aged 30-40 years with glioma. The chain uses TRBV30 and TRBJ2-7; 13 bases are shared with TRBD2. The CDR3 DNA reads TGTGCCTGGATACCCAATGGGGGACTAGCGGGATCCTACGAGCAGTACTTC. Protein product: CAWIPNGGLAGSYEQYF.